These T cell receptor beta chains were read from a single sample in a study of shared T cell receptors in the human thymus. Generated by immunoSEQ multiplex PCR, the TCRdb table keeps only in-frame clones and is missing some. This table holds a few hundred thousand clones, just under 95% found once. The sequencing sample was made of thymocytes. The receptors shown here come from a human donor. Both conserved end residues are part of each CDR3. D genes are given only for firm matches. Clone size is shown for a subset of rows, as once, few, many or a class of expanded clone.

D gene | clone size | J gene | V gene | CDR3 DNA | CDR3 protein
TRBD2 | - | TRBJ2-1 | TRBV4-2 | TGTGCCAGCAGCCTCTGGACTAGCGGGAGTGTCTATGAGCAGTTCTTC | CASSLWTSGSVYEQFF
- | - | TRBJ2-6 | TRBV28 | TGTGCCAGCAGTTCCAGGGGAGCTGGGGCCAACGTCCTGACTTTC | CASSSRGAGANVLTF
TRBD2 | - | TRBJ2-1 | TRBV9 | TGTGCCAGCAGCTTGGGACTAGCGGGAGGTATATACAATGAGCAGTTCTTC | CASSLGLAGGIYNEQFF
TRBD1 | - | TRBJ1-5 | TRBV27 | TGTGCCAGCCTAAACGGGGCGACAGGGGGACTGCAGCCCCAGCATTTT | CASLNGATGGLQPQHF
- | - | TRBJ2-3 | TRBV15 | TGTGCCACCAGCAGAAAAAGTGGCCCCACAGATACGCAGTATTTT | CATSRKSGPTDTQYF
- | - | TRBJ1-1 | TRBV4-3 | TGCGCCAGCAGCCAAGATTGGGTGGGGGGGGAAGCTTTCTTT | CASSQDWVGGEAFF
TRBD2 | - | TRBJ2-7 | TRBV18 | TGTGCCAGCTCACCGGTAGCGGGAGGCTTTTCCGAGCAGTACTTC | CASSPVAGGFSEQYF
- | - | TRBJ2-7 | TRBV28 | TGTGCCAGCAGTTTTCTGGGGGCGGTCTTCCACGAGCAGTACTTC | CASSFLGAVFHEQYF
TRBD2 | - | TRBJ2-1 | TRBV4-1 | TGCGCCAGCAGCCAATGGGGGGGTGAGCAGTTCTTC | CASSQWGGEQFF
TRBD2 | - | TRBJ2-1 | TRBV28 | TGTGCCAGCAGTTTATGGCAAACAACTAGCGGGAGGGCCCATGAGCAGTTCTTC | CASSLWQTTSGRAHEQFF
- | - | TRBJ2-7 | TRBV4-1 | TGCGCCAGCAGCCAAGTAAACCCTCCCCATAACGGATACGAGCAGTACTTC | CASSQVNPPHNGYEQYF
- | - | TRBJ2-3 | TRBV19 | TGTGCCAGTAGTATAGAACCGCCAGATACGCAGTATTTT | CASSIEPPDTQYF
- | - | TRBJ1-1 | TRBV20-1 | TGCAGTGCTCCCGACAACACTGAAGCTTTCTTT | CSAPDNTEAFF
- | - | TRBJ2-7 | TRBV5-1 | TGCGCCAGCAGCAGTCGGCACAGGGTCCCCTACGAGCAGTACTTC | CASSSRHRVPYEQYF
TRBD2 | - | TRBJ2-2 | TRBV30 | TGTGCCTGGCACCTAGCGGGAGCGGTCGGGGAGCTGTTTTTT | CAWHLAGAVGELFF
- | - | TRBJ2-1 | TRBV28 | TGTGCCAGCAGTTTCTGGGGCTGGAATGAGCAGTTCTTC | CASSFWGWNEQFF
TRBD2 | - | TRBJ2-1 | TRBV6-4 | TGTGCCAGCAGTGACCCGCCTAGCGGGAAAGATCTGCCATCCTACAATGAGCAGTTCTTC | CASSDPPSGKDLPSYNEQFF
TRBD1 | - | TRBJ2-1 | TRBV11-3 | TGTGCCAGCAGCTTAGGGGTCGGGACAGGGTACAATGAGCAGTTCTTC | CASSLGVGTGYNEQFF
- | - | TRBJ1-1 | TRBV19 | TGTGCCAGTACGACAGAGACTGAAGCTTTCTTT | CASTTETEAFF
TRBD1 | - | TRBJ1-1 | TRBV7-9 | TGTGCCAGCAGCGCGTACAGGGGGGTGAACACTGAAGCTTTCTTT | CASSAYRGVNTEAFF
TRBD1 | once | TRBJ1-1 | TRBV6-1 | TGTGCCAGCAGTGAAGGCCCAGGGGGGAGTAAGAACACTGAAGCTTTCTTT | CASSEGPGGSKNTEAFF
- | once | TRBJ2-2 | TRBV28 | TGTGCCAGCAGTTTGGGACTCCATACCGGGGAGCTGTTTTTT | CASSLGLHTGELFF
- | - | TRBJ1-1 | TRBV6-5 | TGTGCCAGCGGGGAGGGGAGGACTGAAGCTTTCTTT | CASGEGRTEAFF
TRBD2 | - | TRBJ2-7 | TRBV11-2 | TGTGCCAGCAGCTCGGGACTAGCGGGAGGGCCTGACGAGCAGTACTTC | CASSSGLAGGPDEQYF
- | - | TRBJ2-3 | TRBV6-1 | TGTGCCAGCAGTGAGGTCTTCCTACAGGGAGCCTTTACAGATACGCAGTATTTT | CASSEVFLQGAFTDTQYF
TRBD1 | - | TRBJ2-1 | TRBV27 | TGTGCCAGCAGTCCTCACCGGACAGGGGGATACTGCAATGAGCAGTTCTTC | CASSPHRTGGYCNEQFF